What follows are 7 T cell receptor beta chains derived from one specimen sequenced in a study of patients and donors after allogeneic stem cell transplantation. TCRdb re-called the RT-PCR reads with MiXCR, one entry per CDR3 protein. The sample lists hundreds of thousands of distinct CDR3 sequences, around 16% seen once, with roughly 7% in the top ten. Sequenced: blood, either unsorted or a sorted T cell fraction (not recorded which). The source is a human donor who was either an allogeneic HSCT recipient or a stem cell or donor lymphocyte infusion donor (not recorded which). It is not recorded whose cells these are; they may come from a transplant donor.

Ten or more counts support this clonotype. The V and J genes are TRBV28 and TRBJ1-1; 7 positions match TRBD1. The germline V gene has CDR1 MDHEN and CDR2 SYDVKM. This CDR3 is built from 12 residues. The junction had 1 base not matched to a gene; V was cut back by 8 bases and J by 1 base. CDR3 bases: TGTGCCAGCCGGACAGGGAACACTGAAGCTTTCTTT. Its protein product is CASRTGNTEAFF. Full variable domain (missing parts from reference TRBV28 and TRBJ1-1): DVKVTQSSRYLVKRTGEKVFLECVQDMDHENMFWYRQDPGLGLRLIYFSYDVKMKEKGDIPEGYSVSREKKERFSLILESASTNQTSMYLCASRTGNTEAFFGQGTRLTVV.

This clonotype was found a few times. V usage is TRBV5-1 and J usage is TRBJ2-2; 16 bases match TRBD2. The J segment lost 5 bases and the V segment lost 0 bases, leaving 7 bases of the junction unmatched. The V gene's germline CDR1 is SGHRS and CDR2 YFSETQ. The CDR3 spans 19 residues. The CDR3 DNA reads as TGCGCCAGCAGCTTGGAGGGACTAGCGGGGGGGCCGCGGACCGGGGAGCTGTTTTTT. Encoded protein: CASSLEGLAGGPRTGELFF.

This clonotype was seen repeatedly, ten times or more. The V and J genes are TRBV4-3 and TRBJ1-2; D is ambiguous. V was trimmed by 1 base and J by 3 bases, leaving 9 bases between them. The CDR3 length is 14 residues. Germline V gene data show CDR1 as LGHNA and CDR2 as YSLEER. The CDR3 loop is CASSQGRVDYGYTF. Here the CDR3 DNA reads TGCGCCAGCAGCCAAGGGAGGGTTGACTATGGCTACACCTTC.

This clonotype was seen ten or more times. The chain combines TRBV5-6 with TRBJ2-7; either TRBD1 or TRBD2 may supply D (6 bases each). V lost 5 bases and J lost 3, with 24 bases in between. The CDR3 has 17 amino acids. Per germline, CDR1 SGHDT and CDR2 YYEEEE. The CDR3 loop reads CASSLTPPRGPHYEQYF. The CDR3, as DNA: TGTGCCAGCAGTCTTACTCCCCCCCGGGGGCCCCACTACGAGCAGTACTTC. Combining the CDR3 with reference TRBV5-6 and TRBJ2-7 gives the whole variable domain DAGVTQSPTHLIKTRGQQVTLRCSPKSGHDTVSWYQQALGQGPQFIFQYYEEEERQRGNFPDRFSGHQFPNYSSELNVNALLLGDSALYLCASSLTPPRGPHYEQYFGPGTRLTVT.

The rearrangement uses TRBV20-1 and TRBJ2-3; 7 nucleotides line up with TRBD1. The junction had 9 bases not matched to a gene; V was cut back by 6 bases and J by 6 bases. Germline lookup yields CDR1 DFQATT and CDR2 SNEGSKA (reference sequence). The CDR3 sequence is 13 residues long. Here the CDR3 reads CSALGQVEDTQYF. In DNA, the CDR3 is TGCAGTGCCTTAGGACAGGTCGAGGATACGCAGTATTTT.

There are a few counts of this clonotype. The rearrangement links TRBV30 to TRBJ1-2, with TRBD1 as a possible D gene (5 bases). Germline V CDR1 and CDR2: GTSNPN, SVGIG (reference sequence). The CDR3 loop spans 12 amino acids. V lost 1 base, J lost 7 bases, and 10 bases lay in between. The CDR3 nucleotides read TGTGCCTGGAGTGCCAGGGCCTCTGGCTACACCTTC. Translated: CAWSARASGYTF.

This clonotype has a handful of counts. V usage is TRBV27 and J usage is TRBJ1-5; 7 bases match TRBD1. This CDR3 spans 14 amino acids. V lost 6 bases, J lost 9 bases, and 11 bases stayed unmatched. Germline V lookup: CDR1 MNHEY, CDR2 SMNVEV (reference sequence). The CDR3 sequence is CASRARQGAWPQHF. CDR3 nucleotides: TGTGCCAGCAGGGCGCGACAGGGAGCATGGCCCCAGCATTTT.